The 27 T cell receptor beta chains below come from one sample, sequenced in a study of human T cells and chemical hapten exposure (dated by TCRdb to the early 2020s). The receptor library was made with RACE. The run used a NextSeq 500. TCRdb reprocessing: public reads trimmed at Q25 with fastp, clones called with MiXCR, in-frame beta chains kept. Every CDR3 protein is listed once, alongside the most common genes and DNA of its rows. This sample lists 35,000 to 45,000 distinct CDR3 sequences; roughly 12% were detected once. In total, the top ten clones hold about 6% of the sample. The intended sense of this specimen's time point label: pre-sensitization, week 0. The treatment or condition label on this specimen signifies: therapeutic diphenylcyclopropenone sensitization with weekly scalp DPC. The sample consisted of whole blood, taken in connection with sensitization to the hapten diphenylcyclopropenone (DPC). Every receptor here comes from a woman aged 25-40 years with alopecia areata. Some clones in this sample may be carry-over from other donors' samples.

This chain uses TRBV12-3 or TRBV12-4 with TRBJ2-7, with D unclear. The V and J ends lost 5 bases and 0 bases respectively, with 14 bases between them. This CDR3 region has 15 residues. CDR3 bases: TGTGCCAGCAGTCCCCTTGGGATGAGCTCCTACGAGCAGTACTTC. This gives the protein CASSPLGMSSYEQYF.

V is TRBV12-3 or TRBV12-4 and J is TRBJ1-1; 9 bases align to TRBD1. The CDR3 totals 15 residues. The V segment lost 6 bases and the J segment 13 bases; nucleotides outside the gene matches: 18. This chain's CDR3 is CASRNAGTGMNEDFF. The CDR3 DNA reads as TGTGCCAGCAGAAACGCCGGGACAGGGATGAATGAGGATTTCTTT.

This clonotype was detected ten times or more. V is TRBV19 and J is TRBJ1-2; 10 bases match TRBD1. This CDR3 has 13 amino acids. CDR1 LNHDA and CDR2 SQIVND come from the germline V gene (reference sequence). The ends lost 9 bases at V and 6 bases at J; junction bases unmatched: 7. CDR3 protein: CASSPDRGNGYTF. The CDR3 nucleotides read TGTGCCAGCTCACCGGACAGGGGGAATGGCTACACCTTC.

The genes are TRBV3-1 and TRBJ1-4; 10 nucleotides match TRBD1. The germline V gene has CDR1 LGHDT and CDR2 YNNKEL (reference sequence). The J segment lost 8 bases and the V segment lost 2 bases, leaving 5 bases of the junction unmatched. The CDR3 spans 15 residues. The CDR3 loop reads CASSQRQGAYEKLFF. CDR3 nucleotide sequence: TGTGCCAGCAGCCAAAGACAGGGGGCGTACGAAAAACTGTTTTTT.

This clonotype was picked up many times. The CDR3 region is CASSFPSNFSGANVLTF. The CDR3, as DNA: TGTGCCAGCAGCTTTCCATCCAATTTCTCTGGGGCCAACGTCCTGACTTTC. This chain connects TRBV21-1 to TRBJ2-6. TRBV21-1 is noted as a pseudogene. This CDR3 comprises 17 residues.

This clonotype was seen many times. The V and J genes are TRBV7-3 and TRBJ2-7, with 7 bases fitting TRBD1. Trimming at V came to 4 bases and at J to 2 bases, leaving 8 bases not matched to a gene. CDR1 is SGHTA, CDR2 FQGTGA, per germline. The CDR3 spans 15 residues. CDR3 sequence: CASSSSGQDPYEQYF. The CDR3 nucleotides read TGTGCCAGCAGCTCATCCGGACAGGACCCCTACGAGCAGTACTTC.

The sample holds many counts of this clonotype. This chain links TRBV7-9 with TRBJ2-7; possible D gene TRBD2, 5 bases. Trimming removed 0 bases from V and 2 bases from J, with 8 bases in between. Germline loops: CDR1 SEHNR, CDR2 FQNEAQ (reference sequence). The CDR3 extends over 14 amino acids. Here the CDR3 DNA reads TGTGCCAGCAGCTTAGCGAGCGGAACCTACGAGCAGTACTTC. This gives the protein CASSLASGTYEQYF.

This clonotype was seen a few times. The V gene is TRBV7-3, the J gene TRBJ2-2; 11 bases agree with TRBD1. J gave up 1 base and V 3 bases, and 10 bases lay outside the gene matches. The germline V gene has CDR1 SGHTA and CDR2 FQGTGA. CDR3 length: 19 residues. The CDR3 loop reads CASSFTGQGARRNTGELFF. DNA of the CDR3: TGTGCCAGCAGCTTCACCGGACAGGGGGCACGTAGGAACACCGGGGAGCTGTTTTTT.

Many counts were recorded for this clonotype. V usage is TRBV11-2 and J usage is TRBJ1-5; possibly TRBD1 for D (6 bases). Deletions cut 5 bases from V and 4 bases from J, with 18 bases between. Germline-derived CDR1 and CDR2 are SGHAT and FQNNGV. The CDR3 consists of 16 residues. The CDR3 here is CASSPSRDTRNQPQHF. CDR3 nucleotide sequence: TGTGCCAGCAGCCCCTCACGGGACACTCGAAATCAGCCCCAGCATTTT.

The chain combines TRBV20-1 with TRBJ2-7; TRBD2 agrees at 7 bases. J lost 7 bases, V lost 2 bases, and 14 bases had no gene match. This CDR3 region has 15 residues. The germline V gene encodes CDR1 DFQATT and CDR2 SNEGSKA (reference sequence). The CDR3 loop is CSARFPTAGRAEQYF. For the CDR3, the DNA is TGCAGTGCTAGATTCCCGACAGCGGGACGAGCGGAGCAGTACTTC.

The chain links TRBV7-3 to TRBJ2-2; D remains ambiguous. This CDR3 contains 13 residues. V dropped 5 bases and J dropped 6 bases, with 10 bases sitting between them. Germline loops: CDR1 SGHTA, CDR2 FQGTGA. As DNA, the CDR3 is TGTGCCAGCAGCCGTATGTTCTCCGGGGAGCTGTTTTTT. As protein: CASSRMFSGELFF.

This clonotype has a handful of counts. The gene calls are TRBV7-6 and TRBJ2-2; 8 positions match TRBD1. The CDR3 has 12 residues. Germline-derived CDR1 and CDR2 are SGHVS and FNYEAQ. V lost 6 bases to trimming and J lost 6 bases; unmatched junction nucleotides: 0. CDR3 nucleotide sequence: TGTGCCAGCAGGACAGGGGCCGGGGAGCTGTTTTTT. This sequence encodes CASRTGAGELFF.

This clonotype has just one count. A read error may be the cause here, since a much bigger clone is one base away. The V gene is TRBV20-1, the J gene TRBJ2-1; 10 bases fit TRBD2. Germline V gives CDR1 DFQATT, CDR2 SNEGSKA (reference sequence). The V gene end was trimmed by 6 bases and the J gene end by 2 bases; junction bases not matched to a gene: 13. This CDR3 comprises 17 residues. The CDR3: CSALGGLARVPYNEQFF. Written as DNA, the CDR3 is TGCAGTGCCCTTGGGGGACTAGCGAGAGTCCCCTACAATGAGCAGTTCTTC.

CDR3 region: CASSYPFVAGGQVARYF. The CDR3 DNA is TGTGCCAGCAGCTACCCCTTCGTAGCGGGAGGGCAAGTCGCGCGGTATTTT. J is TRBJ2-3 and V is TRBV28, with 11 bases identical to TRBD2. V lost 6 bases, J lost 14 bases, and 22 bases stayed unmatched. This CDR3 has 17 amino acids. Germline CDR1 is MDHEN and CDR2 is SYDVKM.

The table lists this clonotype with many counts. V usage is TRBV4-1 and J usage is TRBJ1-2, with a possible D match to TRBD1 (6 bases). V was pared by 1 base and J by 4 bases, with 10 bases between. There are 14 residues in the CDR3. In germline, CDR1 is MGHRA, CDR2 YSYEKL. The CDR3 loop reads CASSQGGGPYGYTF. DNA of the CDR3: TGCGCCAGCAGCCAAGGCGGGGGCCCCTATGGCTACACCTTC.

There are a few counts of this clonotype. Written as DNA, the CDR3 is TGTGCCAGCAGTGACGCATCCATCGGGGAGACCCAGTACTTC. It specifies CASSDASIGETQYF. The chain is built from TRBV25-1 and TRBJ2-5; D not certain. CDR3 size: 14 residues. Trimming pared 3 bases from V and 5 bases from J, leaving 13 bases between. The germline V gene encodes CDR1 MGHDK and CDR2 SYGVNS.

The V gene is TRBV9, the J gene TRBJ2-7; D is uncertain. CDR1 and CDR2 from the germline V gene are SGDLS and YYNGEE. The CDR3 extends over 13 amino acids. V was trimmed by 4 bases and J by 5 bases, leaving 13 bases between them. The CDR3 coding sequence is TGTGCCAGCAGCCGTAGCCCATCAAACGAGCAGTACTTC. This encodes CASSRSPSNEQYF.

This clonotype was seen a handful of times. V is TRBV7-9 and J is TRBJ2-2, with D uncertain. The germline V gene has CDR1 SEHNR and CDR2 FQNEAQ (reference sequence). V gave up 4 bases and J gave up 1 base, with 13 bases separating them. CDR3 size: 16 residues. The CDR3 loop reads CASSWALSLNTGELFF. DNA for the CDR3: TGTGCCAGCAGCTGGGCGCTCAGTCTGAACACCGGGGAGCTGTTTTTT.

This clonotype turned up a few times. The CDR3 region has the DNA TGTGCCAGCAGCCCCGGACAGGGGGCCAAGATCCAGCATTTT. Translating it yields CASSPGQGAKIQHF. This chain joins TRBV28 and TRBJ1-5, with TRBD1 identical over 11 bases. J lost 12 bases, V lost 6 bases, and 10 bases had no gene match. The CDR3 covers 14 residues. Germline CDR1 reads MDHEN; CDR2 reads SYDVKM. The full variable domain, its missing parts supplied by reference TRBV28 and TRBJ1-5, is DVKVTQSSRYLVKRTGEKVFLECVQDMDHENMFWYRQDPGLGLRLIYFSYDVKMKEKGDIPEGYSVSREKKERFSLILESASTNQTSMYLCASSPGQGAKIQHFGDGTRLSIL.

There are a few counts of this clonotype. The chain carries TRBV4-1 and TRBJ2-7; TRBD1 might be the D (5 bases). The V end lost 4 bases, the J end lost 5 bases, and 9 bases lay between the germline ends. Germline loops: CDR1 MGHRA, CDR2 YSYEKL. This CDR3 has 12 amino acids. The CDR3 protein is CASSLAGNEQYF. CDR3 nucleotide sequence: TGCGCCAGCAGCCTGGCAGGGAACGAGCAGTACTTC.

Many counts were recorded for this clonotype. The rearrangement uses TRBV6-6 and TRBJ1-2, with D maybe TRBD1 (5 bases). The CDR3 has 13 residues. With 4 bases removed from V and 1 base from J, the gap between germline ends came to 7 bases. Germline assignment: CDR1 MNHNY and CDR2 SVGAGI (reference sequence). CDR3 DNA sequence: TGTGCCAGCAGTTCGCAGGGTAACTATGGCTACACCTTC. Translated: CASSSQGNYGYTF.

Many counts were recorded for this clonotype. The genes are TRBV15 and TRBJ2-6; TRBD2 matches at 7 bases. Germline V gene lookup returns CDR1 LNHNV and CDR2 YYDKDF (reference sequence). This CDR3 contains 16 residues. V shed 1 base, J shed 3 bases, and the junction held 3 bases outside the gene matches. The CDR3 loop reads CATSRAAGDGANVLTF. The CDR3 nucleotides are TGTGCCACCAGCAGAGCTGCGGGAGATGGGGCCAACGTCCTGACTTTC.

The chain joins TRBV29-1 to TRBJ2-2; 13 positions agree with TRBD2. Unmatched junction bases numbered 9, after V lost 6 bases and J lost 5 bases. Looked up from germline, CDR1 is SQVTM and CDR2 is ANQGSEA. The CDR3 contains 16 residues. In nucleotides, the CDR3 is TGCAGCGTGACCGTGGGACTAGCGGGGAGAACCGGGGAGCTGTTTTTT. Translation: CSVTVGLAGRTGELFF.

There are a few counts of this clonotype. CDR3 sequence reads: CAIGVTGNQPQHF. CDR3 nucleotide sequence: TGTGCCATCGGAGTAACAGGGAATCAGCCCCAGCATTTT. The V call is TRBV5-8, the J call TRBJ1-5, with D maybe TRBD1 (6 bases). Germline CDR1 SGHTS, CDR2 YDEGEE. Trimming took 9 bases from V and 4 from J, leaving 14 bases between them. This CDR3 contains 13 residues.

In regard to this clonotype: This clone may be a read error of a much larger clone one base away. The V and J genes are TRBV12-3 or TRBV12-4 and TRBJ2-2; TRBD2 is a possible D gene (5 bases). The CDR3 covers 15 residues. V lost 7 bases and J 6 bases, leaving 18 bases between the germline ends. Here the CDR3 reads CASKGIVGEAGELFF. The DNA for the CDR3 is TGTGCCAGCAAGGGTATAGTGGGAGAGGCCGGGGAGCTGTTTTTT.

This clonotype was found a few times. The genes are TRBV2 and TRBJ1-1; 8 bases are a match to TRBD1. With V trimmed by 3 bases and J by 1 base, 7 bases remained unmatched. Germline V CDR1 and CDR2: SNHLY, FYNNEI. The CDR3 is made up of 16 amino acids. As DNA, the CDR3 is TGTGCCAGCAGTGATGCGGCAGGGGGCGGGAACACTGAAGCTTTCTTT. Residues: CASSDAAGGGNTEAFF.

J is TRBJ2-5 and V is TRBV20-1; D is ambiguous. There are 14 residues in the CDR3. Germline CDR1 and CDR2: DFQATT and SNEGSKA (reference sequence). Trimming removed 0 bases from V and 1 base from J, with 9 bases in between. CDR3 DNA: TGCAGTGCTAGAGAGGGTGGCAGCCAAGAGACCCAGTACTTC. This sequence encodes CSAREGGSQETQYF.